The 24 T cell receptor beta chains below were found in one sample sequenced in a study of neoadjuvant nivolumab and ipilimumab in lung cancer. The repertoire was sequenced with immunoSEQ multiplex PCR; TCRdb's copy has only in-frame clones and lacks some. Here the sample spans about 26,000 clones, over 80% being singletons. The sequencing used peripheral blood, collected before neoadjuvant nivolumab, alone or with ipilimumab. Source of these receptors: an adult with non-small cell lung cancer.

The J gene is TRBJ2-2, the V gene TRBV6-1; 9 bases map to TRBD1. Germline trimming cut 3 bases from V and 3 bases from J; bases unmatched to any gene: 5. Germline V lookup: CDR1 MNHNS, CDR2 SASEGT. CDR3 length: 16 amino acids. CDR3 region: CASSDRQGVDTGELFF. Here the CDR3 DNA reads TGTGCCAGCAGTGACCGACAGGGGGTGGACACCGGGGAGCTGTTTTTT.

The table lists this clone with a count of one. The gene calls are TRBV5-5 and TRBJ1-2; D not resolved. Trimming removed 0 bases at V and 1 base at J, with 10 bases between. Germline V gene lookup returns CDR1 SGHKS and CDR2 YYEKEE (reference sequence). CDR3 length equals 15 residues. The CDR3 reads CASSLGPTDNYGYTF. The CDR3 nucleotides are TGTGCCAGCAGCTTGGGCCCAACAGATAACTATGGCTACACCTTC.

This chain joins TRBV2 and TRBJ1-1; perhaps TRBD1 as D (6 bases). V shed 5 bases and J shed 5 bases, with 12 bases lying between them. Germline-derived CDR1 and CDR2 are SNHLY and FYNNEI. The CDR3 spans 13 residues. The CDR3 loop reads CASSTGSRTEAFF. The CDR3 nucleotides are TGTGCCAGCAGTACAGGGTCGAGGACTGAAGCTTTCTTT.

The rearrangement links TRBV27 to TRBJ1-1; 8 bases fit TRBD1. J gave up 10 bases and V 2 bases, and 12 bases lay outside the gene matches. This CDR3 is built from 15 residues. Germline CDR1 MNHEY, CDR2 SMNVEV (reference sequence). The DNA of the CDR3 is TGTGCCAGCAGTTTAATCTCGGGCCAGGGGGCCGGAGCTTTCTTT. Its protein product is CASSLISGQGAGAFF.

The chain combines TRBV15 with TRBJ1-4, with D uncertain. Germline CDR1 is LNHNV and CDR2 is YYDKDF (reference sequence). V was pared by 0 bases and J by 8 bases, with 7 bases between. This CDR3 region has 13 residues. For the CDR3, the DNA is TGTGCCACCAGCAGAGATCCGGGAGAAAAACTGTTTTTT. Translated: CATSRDPGEKLFF. Drawing the rest from reference TRBV15 and TRBJ1-4, the complete variable domain is DAMVIQNPRYQVTQFGKPVTLSCSQTLNHNVMYWYQQKSSQAPKLLFHYYDKDFNNEADTPDNFQSRRPNTSFCFLDIRSPGLGDTAMYLCATSRDPGEKLFFGSGTQLSVL.

This chain uses TRBV19 with TRBJ1-1; no firm D call. Germline V gives CDR1 LNHDA, CDR2 SQIVND (reference sequence). The CDR3 contains 14 residues. The V end lost 2 bases, the J end lost 3 bases, and 10 bases lay between the germline ends. CDR3 amino acids: CASSIYGGDTEAFF. DNA for the CDR3: TGTGCCAGTAGTATATACGGAGGAGACACTGAAGCTTTCTTT.

CDR3 nucleotide sequence: TGTGCCAGCACCGAAGGGACAGGGGCGGATTCACCCCTCCACTTT. This gives the protein CASTEGTGADSPLHF. The gene calls are TRBV28 and TRBJ1-6, with 10 bases aligning to TRBD1. The CDR3 totals 15 residues. Per germline, CDR1 MDHEN and CDR2 SYDVKM. V lost 7 bases to trimming and J lost 8 bases; unmatched junction nucleotides: 8.

The chain uses TRBV7-9 and TRBJ1-3, with 8 bases lining up with TRBD1. In germline, CDR1 is SEHNR, CDR2 FQNEAQ (reference sequence). There are 16 residues in the CDR3. V was pared by 1 base and J by 0 bases, with 2 bases of the junction left unmatched. CDR3 amino acids: CASSLGQGASGNTIYF. Written as DNA, the CDR3 is TGTGCCAGCAGCTTAGGTCAGGGGGCCTCTGGAAACACCATATATTTT.

This clone was counted between two and nine times. The chain has TRBV27 and TRBJ1-1; D remains ambiguous. CDR1 MNHEY and CDR2 SMNVEV come from the germline V gene (reference sequence). Trimming left V 7 bases short and J 3 bases short, with 12 bases between. The CDR3 sequence is 13 residues long. The DNA for the CDR3 is TGTGCCAGCAAAAGCTATCCCGACACTGAAGCTTTCTTT. Translation gives CASKSYPDTEAFF.

This clone was picked up one time. The rearrangement uses TRBV6-4 and TRBJ2-1; a possible D gene is TRBD2 (5 bases). Germline CDR1 MRHNA, CDR2 SNTAGT. V lost 3 bases and J lost 6, with 12 bases in between. This CDR3 comprises 14 residues. The CDR3 protein is CASSEAGGGNEQFF. Written as DNA, the CDR3 is TGTGCCAGCAGTGAGGCCGGAGGTGGCAATGAGCAGTTCTTC.

V is TRBV6-5 and J is TRBJ1-1, with D uncertain. The germline V and J ends were trimmed by 7 bases and 0 bases, with 12 bases remaining between them. CDR3 size: 14 residues. CDR1 MNHEY and CDR2 SVGAGI come from the germline V gene. DNA of the CDR3: TGTGCCAGCACTTCCGGCAGCTTGAACACTGAAGCTTTCTTT. Protein sequence: CASTSGSLNTEAFF.

This chain joins TRBV10-3 and TRBJ1-2, with D unclear. Looked up from germline, CDR1 is ENHRY and CDR2 is SYGVKD. This CDR3 has 14 residues. V lost 2 bases, J lost 8 bases, and 15 bases lay in between. The CDR3 loop reads CAISEPPGEEGYTF. The CDR3 DNA follows: TGTGCCATCAGTGAGCCCCCCGGGGAGGAGGGCTACACCTTC.

This chain uses TRBV6-4 with TRBJ1-1; TRBD1 matches at 7 bases. The CDR3 extends over 14 amino acids. Germline values: CDR1 MRHNA, CDR2 SNTAGT. V was pared by 5 bases and J by 6 bases, with 9 bases of the junction left unmatched. The CDR3 coding sequence is TGTGCCAGCAGTCTAGGGGGCCCATCCGCTGAAGCTTTCTTT. This translates into CASSLGGPSAEAFF.

This clone appeared a few times. The genes are TRBV14 and TRBJ2-2; D is ambiguous. CDR3 size: 17 residues. V lost 4 bases and J 6 bases, leaving 21 bases between the germline ends. In germline, CDR1 is SGHDN, CDR2 FVKESK. In DNA form, the CDR3 reads TGTGCCAGCAGCCGGGTTCGGAAGGGATCGGTCGCCGGGGAGCTGTTTTTT. Amino acids: CASSRVRKGSVAGELFF.

The chain couples TRBV5-8 to TRBJ2-5, with 12 bases that match TRBD2. Germline assignment: CDR1 SGHTS and CDR2 YDEGEE. The CDR3 runs to 14 residues. Losses at the gene ends were 6 bases for V and 4 bases for J; bases not matched to a gene: 4. DNA of the CDR3: TGTGCCAGCAACGGACTAGCGGGACCAGAGACCCAGTACTTC. It codes for CASNGLAGPETQYF.

The chain is built from TRBV4-1 and TRBJ1-6; D not certain. The CDR3 is 16 amino acids. Between the trimmed V and J ends, which lost 4 bases and 7 bases, there was a span of 17 bases. Germline loops: CDR1 MGHRA, CDR2 YSYEKL. CDR3 amino acids: CASSRQGLGRNSPLHF. The CDR3 DNA reads as TGCGCCAGCAGCCGCCAAGGTCTGGGGAGAAATTCACCCCTCCACTTT.

V and J are TRBV2 and TRBJ2-3; D is perhaps TRBD2 (5 bases). V was pared by 4 bases and J by 5 bases, with 13 bases between. The germline gives CDR1 SNHLY, CDR2 FYNNEI. This CDR3 contains 14 residues. The CDR3 nucleotides read TGTGCCAGCAGTGGGGGAGCGTTTGAAGATACGCAGTATTTT. Amino acids: CASSGGAFEDTQYF.

This chain joins TRBV5-1 and TRBJ1-1; D gene unclear. The CDR3 is 13 amino acids. V lost 4 bases and J 0 bases, leaving 7 bases between the germline ends. CDR1 is SGHRS and CDR2 is YFSETQ in the germline V gene. The CDR3, as DNA: TGCGCCAGCAGCGCCGACCTGAACACTGAAGCTTTCTTT. Translation: CASSADLNTEAFF.

The chain employs TRBV4-3 and TRBJ2-7; TRBD1 matches 7 bases. The CDR3 covers 17 residues. Germline values: CDR1 LGHNA, CDR2 YSLEER. J lost 3 bases, V lost 3 bases, and 14 bases had no gene match. CDR3 nucleotides: TGCGCCAGCAGCCACAACACACCGGGACAGAGCCACTACGAGCAGTACTTC. This codes for CASSHNTPGQSHYEQYF.

This chain links TRBV10-3 with TRBJ1-5, with a possible D match to TRBD1 (5 bases). V dropped 3 bases and J dropped 9 bases, with 15 bases sitting between them. The germline CDR1 and CDR2 sequences are ENHRY and SYGVKD. The CDR3 covers 14 residues. The CDR3, as DNA: TGTGCCATCAGTGAAGGGAGGGGTTATGCGCCCCAGCATTTT. Translating gives CAISEGRGYAPQHF.

In DNA form, the CDR3 reads TGCGCCAGCAGTGATATGGGGGCCCCCTACGAGCAGTACTTC. It is translated as CASSDMGAPYEQYF. The chain recombines TRBV10-2 with TRBJ2-7; D is possibly TRBD1 (6 bases). Germline V gene lookup returns CDR1 WSHSY and CDR2 SAAADI. The CDR3 is 14 residues long. Trimming took off 3 bases at V and 2 bases at J, with 11 bases between the two ends.

The chain links TRBV7-2 to TRBJ1-2, with no clear D. V was clipped by 1 base and J by 2 bases, with 14 bases between them. In germline, CDR1 is SGHTA, CDR2 FQGNSA. There are 16 residues in the CDR3. In DNA form, the CDR3 reads TGTGCCAGCAGCTTAGACCCCGGGAACAGCAACTATGGCTACACCTTC. The encoded protein is CASSLDPGNSNYGYTF.

This clone showed up just a few times. V and J are TRBV2 and TRBJ1-4; no clear D. Germline CDR1 reads SNHLY; CDR2 reads FYNNEI. The CDR3 is 16 residues long. V was cut by 5 bases and J by 5 bases, with 18 bases left in between. This CDR3 is CASSKDHAARNEKLFF. In DNA form, the CDR3 reads TGTGCCAGCAGTAAAGATCACGCGGCTAGGAATGAAAAACTGTTTTTT.

The chain links TRBV5-3 to TRBJ1-2; unclear D gene. TRBV5-3 is sorted into the ORF group, with uncertain function. Trimming removed 0 bases from V and 5 bases from J, with 11 bases in between. The CDR3 is 14 amino acids. CDR3 amino acids: CARSLGALGYGYTF. As DNA, the CDR3 is TGTGCCAGAAGCTTGGGGGCCCTAGGGTATGGCTACACCTTC.